A selection of T cell receptor beta chains follows, all from one sample in a study of cytomegalovirus exposure and HLA in healthy donors. Only in-frame clones appear in the TCRdb table, and some are missing; sequencing was by immunoSEQ multiplex PCR. The sample contains 120,000 to 150,000 clones, roughly nine tenths of which appear only once. Sequenced material: PBMCs. Source of these receptors: a man between 18 and 35 years old in good health and CMV-seronegative. The CDR3 runs from the conserved cysteine through the conserved F or W. The D gene is left open where the match is weak. A clone size is listed for some rows: how often the clone was seen (once, few, many), or a class if it is expanded.

cdr3_nt cdr3_aa j_call v_call clone_size d_call
TGTGCCAGCAGCTTAACCCGACATTCTGAAGCTTTCTTT CASSLTRHSEAFF TRBJ1-1 TRBV7-2 . .
TGTGCCAGCAGTTCCGTCCTCATGTACGGCGAGCAGTACTTC CASSSVLMYGEQYF TRBJ2-7 TRBV28 . .
TGTGCCAGCAGCTTGATCGCGAATACGAATACGCAGTATTTT CASSLIANTNTQYF TRBJ2-3 TRBV5-6 once .
TGTGCCATCAGTGAGTCTTCCGACAGGGTAAGCAATCAGCCCCAGCATTTT CAISESSDRVSNQPQHF TRBJ1-5 TRBV10-3 . TRBD1
TGTGCCAGCAGTTTGTTAAGCGGGAGGGCCAATGAGCAGTTCTTC CASSLLSGRANEQFF TRBJ2-1 TRBV27 . TRBD2
TGTGCCAGCGGGACAGGGGGCTCTATTGGCAATCAGCCCCAGCATTTT CASGTGGSIGNQPQHF TRBJ1-5 TRBV7-6 medium-sized TRBD1
TGTGCCAGCAGCCCCGGCGGGAGCCGCTACAATGAGCAGTTCTTC CASSPGGSRYNEQFF TRBJ2-1 TRBV7-9 . TRBD2
TGTGCCTGGGAGACAGGGGGCAATTACGAGCAGTACTTC CAWETGGNYEQYF TRBJ2-7 TRBV30 . TRBD1
TGTGCCAGCAGTTTACTAGCGGGGGGAGCCAAAAACATTCAGTACTTC CASSLLAGGAKNIQYF TRBJ2-4 TRBV27 . TRBD2
TGTGCCAGCAGTTATTCGGACAGGGGAGAGACCCAGTACTTC CASSYSDRGETQYF TRBJ2-5 TRBV6-9 . TRBD1
TGCAGCGTTGGGGACAGGGGGCCGTGGACGCAGTATTTT CSVGDRGPWTQYF TRBJ2-3 TRBV29-1 . TRBD1
TGTGCCAGCAGCCCCTCCGGGACAGGTGGAAACACCATATATTTT CASSPSGTGGNTIYF TRBJ1-3 TRBV9 . TRBD1
TGTGCCAGCAGTTTATACTCTATCAATCAGCCCCAGCATTTT CASSLYSINQPQHF TRBJ1-5 TRBV27 . .
TGCGCCAGCAGGCGGGGGGCGAGCACTGAAGCTTTCTTT CASRRGASTEAFF TRBJ1-1 TRBV4-1 . .
TGTGCCTGGAGTGGGGTTGGAGTAACCGGGGAGCTGTTTTTT CAWSGVGVTGELFF TRBJ2-2 TRBV30 . .
TGTGCCAGCAGCCGAGGCAGGGGAAACTATGGCTACACCTTC CASSRGRGNYGYTF TRBJ1-2 TRBV7-9 . .
TGCGCCAGCAGCCAAGATAAGGTAGCGGGAGGGTTCTCCTACGAGCAGTACTTC CASSQDKVAGGFSYEQYF TRBJ2-7 TRBV4-3 . TRBD2
TGTGCCAGCAGCCCCGGGACTAGCAGTATCCAAGAGACCCAGTACTTC CASSPGTSSIQETQYF TRBJ2-5 TRBV5-4 . TRBD2
TGTGCCAGTAACCCCGGACAGGGGGGAGGCAATGAGCAGTTCTTC CASNPGQGGGNEQFF TRBJ2-1 TRBV19 . TRBD1
TGTGCCAGCAGTCGACGGGACTCTCGGGACAATGAGCAGTTCTTC CASSRRDSRDNEQFF TRBJ2-1 TRBV6-5 few .
TGTGCCAGTAGTATAACATCGGTGCGGGGAAGCACAGATACGCAGTATTTT CASSITSVRGSTDTQYF TRBJ2-3 TRBV19 . .
TGTGCCAGCAGAGGGACAGAAAGGGGCAATCAGCCCCAGCATTTT CASRGTERGNQPQHF TRBJ1-5 TRBV6-5 . TRBD1
TGTGCCAGCGGGGGGGACAGGGGTAGTGGCTACACCTTC CASGGDRGSGYTF TRBJ1-2 TRBV2 . TRBD1
TGTGCCAGCAGTGTGGACAGGGCTGGCGGGACCCAGTACTTC CASSVDRAGGTQYF TRBJ2-5 TRBV2 . TRBD1
TGCGCCAGCAGCCAAGCGAACAGGGTTACCGGGGAGCTGTTTTTT CASSQANRVTGELFF TRBJ2-2 TRBV4-1 . .
TGTGCCAGCCAAAAGACGCGCGGCGACACTGAAGCTTTCTTT CASQKTRGDTEAFF TRBJ1-1 TRBV6-5 few .
TGTGCCAGCAGTGTTGGTGGGGAGGATGAAAAACTGTTTTTT CASSVGGEDEKLFF TRBJ1-4 TRBV6-1 . .
TGTGCCAGCAAGCAGACTAGCGGGAGTTTGAACGAGCAGTACTTC CASKQTSGSLNEQYF TRBJ2-7 TRBV6-6 . TRBD2
TGCGCCAGCAGCTCACAGGGTGACACCGGGGAGCTGTTTTTT CASSSQGDTGELFF TRBJ2-2 TRBV5-1 . .
TGTGCCAACCTACCCCGGGGAAAGGAGTACTTC CANLPRGKEYF TRBJ2-5 TRBV6-5 . .
TGTGCCAGCAGTCCCGGGGTAGCGGTCTACGAGCAGTACTTC CASSPGVAVYEQYF TRBJ2-7 TRBV28 . .
TGTGCCAGCAGCGTACAGGGTTACGAGCAGTACTTC CASSVQGYEQYF TRBJ2-7 TRBV13 . .
TGTGCCAGCAACGCTCCGGGACTAGCGAGCGAGCAGTACTTC CASNAPGLASEQYF TRBJ2-7 TRBV28 . TRBD2
TGTGCTAGTGGTTTGGTAAGGCAGGATCGCAACAATGAGCAGTTCTTC CASGLVRQDRNNEQFF TRBJ2-1 TRBV12-5 . .
TGTGCCAGCAGCTTAGGACTAGCGGGTACTTACGAGCAGTACTTC CASSLGLAGTYEQYF TRBJ2-7 TRBV7-6 . TRBD2
TGTGCCAGCAGTTCATCGTCCGGGACTAGCTCCGAGCAGTACTTC CASSSSSGTSSEQYF TRBJ2-7 TRBV11-3 . TRBD2
TGTGCCTGGAGGGAAGTAGCGGGAAATTACAATGAGCAGTTCTTC CAWREVAGNYNEQFF TRBJ2-1 TRBV30 . TRBD2
TGTGCCAGCAGCCAGGACAGGTTTCCCTATAATTCACCCCTCCACTTT CASSQDRFPYNSPLHF TRBJ1-6 TRBV14 . TRBD1
TGCGCCAGCAGCTTTAATTCTTTGTGGGGCGCTGATACGCAGTATTTT CASSFNSLWGADTQYF TRBJ2-3 TRBV5-1 . .
TGTGCCAGCAGCTTGAGACAGGGTGCTGGGGCCAACGTCCTGACTTTC CASSLRQGAGANVLTF TRBJ2-6 TRBV7-2 . TRBD1
TGTGCCAGCAGTTCATGGACAGTCCAAGAGACCCAGTACTTC CASSSWTVQETQYF TRBJ2-5 TRBV6-5 . .